This TCR beta chain was recovered during a study of cytomegalovirus exposure and HLA in healthy donors. Study-wide results and caveats: In an earlier analysis, about 87% or about 30%: the productive usage of most TCR beta V segments. Rarity marked most TCR sequences, yet some public TCRs occurred in many donors. Sequences of the TCR beta chain were said to predict the HLA-A and HLA-B alleles of most subjects accurately.

Concerning this clone itself: Its antigen remains unknown.

Amplification used 60 Vbeta primers and 13 Jbeta primers. TCRdb keeps only in-frame clones here, not all; method: immunoSEQ multiplex PCR. This repertoire shows tens of thousands of clones, roughly 70% found once; its top ten account for around 2.3%. Input material: PBMCs. The receptor was isolated from a man in his thirties or forties in good health and CMV-seronegative.

CDR3 DNA: TGTGCCAGCAGTGTAAGAGGAGAGAACACTGAAGCTTTCTTT. It translates to CASSVRGENTEAFF. V and J are TRBV6-1 and TRBJ1-1; D gene unclear. Germline V gene lookup returns CDR1 MNHNS and CDR2 SASEGT. V was trimmed by 4 bases and J by 1 base, leaving 10 bases between them. The CDR3 loop spans 14 amino acids.